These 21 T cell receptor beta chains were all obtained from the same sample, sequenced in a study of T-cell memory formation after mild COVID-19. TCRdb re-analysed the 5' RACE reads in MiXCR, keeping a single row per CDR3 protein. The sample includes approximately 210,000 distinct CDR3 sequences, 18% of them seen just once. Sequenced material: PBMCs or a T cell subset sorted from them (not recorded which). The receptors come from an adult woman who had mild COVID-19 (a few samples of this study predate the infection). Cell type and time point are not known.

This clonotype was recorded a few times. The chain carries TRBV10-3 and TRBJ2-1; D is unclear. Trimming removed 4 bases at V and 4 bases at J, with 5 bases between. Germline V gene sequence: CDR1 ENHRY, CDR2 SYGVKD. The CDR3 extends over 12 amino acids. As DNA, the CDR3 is TGTGCCATCAGTGGCCGGTACAATGAGCAGTTCTTC. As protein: CAISGRYNEQFF.

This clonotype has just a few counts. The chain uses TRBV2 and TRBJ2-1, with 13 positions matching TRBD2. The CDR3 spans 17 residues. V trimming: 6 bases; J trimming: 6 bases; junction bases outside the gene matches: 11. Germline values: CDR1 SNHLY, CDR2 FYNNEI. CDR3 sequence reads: CASSPFGTSGALNEQFF. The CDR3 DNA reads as TGTGCCAGCAGCCCCTTTGGGACTAGCGGGGCTCTCAATGAGCAGTTCTTC.

Written as DNA, the CDR3 is TGTGCCAGCAGCCTGATGGACAGGGGTGAAGCTTTCTTT. This translates into CASSLMDRGEAFF. V and J are TRBV7-6 and TRBJ1-1; 9 nucleotides line up with TRBD1. The CDR3 has 13 amino acids. From germline, CDR1 is SGHVS and CDR2 FNYEAQ. Trimming cost V 5 bases and J 7 bases; bases outside gene matches: 5.

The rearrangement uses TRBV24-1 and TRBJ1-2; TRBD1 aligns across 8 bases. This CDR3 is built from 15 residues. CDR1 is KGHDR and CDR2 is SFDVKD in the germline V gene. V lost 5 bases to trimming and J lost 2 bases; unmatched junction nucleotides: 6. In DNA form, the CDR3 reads TGTGCCACCAGTGCCCCGGACAGGGAGAACTATGGCTACACCTTC. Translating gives CATSAPDRENYGYTF.

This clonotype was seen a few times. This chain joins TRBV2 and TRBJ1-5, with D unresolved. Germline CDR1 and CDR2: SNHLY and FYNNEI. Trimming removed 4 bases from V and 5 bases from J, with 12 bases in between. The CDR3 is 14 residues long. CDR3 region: CASSAQSFYQPQHF. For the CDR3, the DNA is TGTGCCAGCAGTGCCCAGTCCTTTTATCAGCCCCAGCATTTT.

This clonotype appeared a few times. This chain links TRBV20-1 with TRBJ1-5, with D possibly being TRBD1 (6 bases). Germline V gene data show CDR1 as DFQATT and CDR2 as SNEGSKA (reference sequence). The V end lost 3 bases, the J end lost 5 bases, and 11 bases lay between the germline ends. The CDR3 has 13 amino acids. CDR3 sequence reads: CSASGRGDQPQHF. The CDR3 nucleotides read TGCAGTGCTAGCGGCAGGGGAGATCAGCCCCAGCATTTT.

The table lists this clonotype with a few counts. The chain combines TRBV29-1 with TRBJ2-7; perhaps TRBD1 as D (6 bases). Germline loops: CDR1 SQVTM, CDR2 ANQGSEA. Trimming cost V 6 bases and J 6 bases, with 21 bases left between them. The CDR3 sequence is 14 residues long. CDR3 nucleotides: TGCAGCGTCATACTACAGGGAACCCCGACCGAGCAGTACTTC. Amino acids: CSVILQGTPTEQYF.

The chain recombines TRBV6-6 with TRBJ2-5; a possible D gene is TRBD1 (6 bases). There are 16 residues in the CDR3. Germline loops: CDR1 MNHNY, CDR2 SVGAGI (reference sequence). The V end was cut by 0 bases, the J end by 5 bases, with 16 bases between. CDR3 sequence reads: CASSYSIGPQGETQYF. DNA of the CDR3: TGTGCCAGCAGTTACTCGATTGGCCCCCAGGGGGAGACCCAGTACTTC.

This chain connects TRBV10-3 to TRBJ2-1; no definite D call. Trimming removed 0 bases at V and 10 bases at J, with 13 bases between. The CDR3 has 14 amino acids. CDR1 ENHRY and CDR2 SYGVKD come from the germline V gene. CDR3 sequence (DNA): TGTGCCATCAGTGAGTCGAGTTTTATGAGGGAGCAGTTCTTC. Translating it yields CAISESSFMREQFF.

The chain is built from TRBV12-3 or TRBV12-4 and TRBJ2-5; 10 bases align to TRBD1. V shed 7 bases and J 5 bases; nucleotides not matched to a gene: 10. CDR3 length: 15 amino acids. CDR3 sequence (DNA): TGTGCCAGCAACCGAGACAGGGGGCTTAGGGAGACCCAGTACTTC. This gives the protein CASNRDRGLRETQYF.

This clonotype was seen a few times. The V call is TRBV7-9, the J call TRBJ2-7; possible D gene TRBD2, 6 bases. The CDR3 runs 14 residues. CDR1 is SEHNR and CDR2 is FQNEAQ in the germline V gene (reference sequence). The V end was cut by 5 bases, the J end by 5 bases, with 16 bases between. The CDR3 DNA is TGTGCCAGCAGCCTACCGGTCGGGACTGACGAGCAGTACTTC. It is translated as CASSLPVGTDEQYF.

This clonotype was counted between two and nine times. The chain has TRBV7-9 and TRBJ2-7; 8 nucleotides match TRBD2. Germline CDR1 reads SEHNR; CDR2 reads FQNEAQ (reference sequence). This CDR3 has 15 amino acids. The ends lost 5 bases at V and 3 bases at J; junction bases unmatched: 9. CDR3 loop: CASSHTGLGFYEQYF. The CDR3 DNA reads TGTGCCAGCAGCCATACGGGACTAGGGTTCTACGAGCAGTACTTC.

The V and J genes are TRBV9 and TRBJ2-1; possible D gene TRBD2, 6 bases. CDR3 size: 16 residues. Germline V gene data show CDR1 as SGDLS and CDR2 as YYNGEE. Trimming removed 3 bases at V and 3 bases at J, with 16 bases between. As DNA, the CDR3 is TGTGCCAGCAGCGCAGGCACGGGAGTCATCTACAATGAGCAGTTCTTC. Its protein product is CASSAGTGVIYNEQFF.

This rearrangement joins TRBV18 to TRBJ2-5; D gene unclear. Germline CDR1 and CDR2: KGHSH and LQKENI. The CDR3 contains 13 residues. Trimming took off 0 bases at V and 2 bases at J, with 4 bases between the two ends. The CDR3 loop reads CASSPPVQETQYF. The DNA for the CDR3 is TGTGCCAGCTCACCACCAGTGCAAGAGACCCAGTACTTC.

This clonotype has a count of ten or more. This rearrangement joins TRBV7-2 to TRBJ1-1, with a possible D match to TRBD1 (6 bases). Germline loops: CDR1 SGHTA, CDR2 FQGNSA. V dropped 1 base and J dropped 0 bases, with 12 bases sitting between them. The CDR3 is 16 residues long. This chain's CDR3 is CASSLGGGSMNTEAFF. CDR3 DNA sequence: TGTGCCAGCAGCTTAGGAGGGGGTAGCATGAACACTGAAGCTTTCTTT.

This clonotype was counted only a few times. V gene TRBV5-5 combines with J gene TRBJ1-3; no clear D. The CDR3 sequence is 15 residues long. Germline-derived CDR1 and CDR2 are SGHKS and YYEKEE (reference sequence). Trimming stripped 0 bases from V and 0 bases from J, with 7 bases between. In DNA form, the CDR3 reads TGTGCCAGCAGCTTGGACAGCCACTCTGGAAACACCATATATTTT. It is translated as CASSLDSHSGNTIYF.

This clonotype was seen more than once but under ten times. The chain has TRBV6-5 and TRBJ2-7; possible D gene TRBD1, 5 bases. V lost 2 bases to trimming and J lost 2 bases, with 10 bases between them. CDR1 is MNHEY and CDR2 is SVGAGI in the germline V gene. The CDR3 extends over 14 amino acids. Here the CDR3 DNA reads TGTGCCAGCAGTTACGCGGTGGGGCCCTACGAGCAGTACTTC. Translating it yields CASSYAVGPYEQYF.

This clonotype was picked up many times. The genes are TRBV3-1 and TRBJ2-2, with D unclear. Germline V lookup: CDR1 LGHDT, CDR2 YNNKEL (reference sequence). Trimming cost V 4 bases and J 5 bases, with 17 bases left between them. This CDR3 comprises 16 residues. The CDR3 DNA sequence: TGTGCCAGCAGCCCGCCGGGCCTCGTCGGGACCGGGGAGCTGTTTTTT. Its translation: CASSPPGLVGTGELFF.

CDR3 loop: CASSYSTNKAGGSYNEQFF. The CDR3 bases are TGTGCCAGCAGTTACTCAACTAACAAAGCGGGGGGGTCCTACAATGAGCAGTTCTTC. The chain employs TRBV6-6 and TRBJ2-1; 10 positions match TRBD2. After removal of 0 bases from V and 1 base from J, the junction contained 9 bases not matched to a gene. CDR3 size: 19 residues. Germline V gene lookup returns CDR1 MNHNY and CDR2 SVGAGI (reference sequence).

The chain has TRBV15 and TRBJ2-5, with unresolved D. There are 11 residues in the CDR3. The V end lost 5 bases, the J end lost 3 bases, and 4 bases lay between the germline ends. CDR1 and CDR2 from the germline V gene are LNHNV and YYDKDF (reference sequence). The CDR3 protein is CATSGKETQYF. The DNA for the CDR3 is TGTGCCACCAGCGGGAAAGAGACCCAGTACTTC. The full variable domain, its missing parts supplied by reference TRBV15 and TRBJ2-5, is DAMVIQNPRYQVTQFGKPVTLSCSQTLNHNVMYWYQQKSSQAPKLLFHYYDKDFNNEADTPDNFQSRRPNTSFCFLDIRSPGLGDTAMYLCATSGKETQYFGPGTRLLVL.

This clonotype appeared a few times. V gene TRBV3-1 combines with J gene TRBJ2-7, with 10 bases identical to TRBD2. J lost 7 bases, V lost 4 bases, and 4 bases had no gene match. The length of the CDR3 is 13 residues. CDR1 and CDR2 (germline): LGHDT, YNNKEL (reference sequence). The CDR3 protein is CASSRASGSEQYF. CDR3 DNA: TGTGCCAGCAGCCGGGCTAGCGGGAGTGAGCAGTACTTC.